A selection of T cell receptor beta chains follows, all from one sample in a study of blood T cell repertoires in COVID-19. Clones were read by immunoSEQ multiplex PCR, and TCRdb kept only the in-frame ones, dropping some. The profile covers roughly 250,000 clones, with roughly 91% appearing a single time and approximately 2.5% taken by the ten largest. Sequenced material: PBMCs or T cells enriched from blood (not recorded which). The source is a woman aged 40 to 55 with acute COVID-19. Both conserved end residues are part of each CDR3. D genes are given only for firm matches. Not every row has a clone size; where given, it reads once, few, many or a size class.

d_call j_call clone_size v_call cdr3_aa cdr3_nt
- TRBJ2-3 - TRBV5-4 CASSLVSRDTQYF TGTGCCAGCAGCTTGGTGTCCAGAGATACGCAGTATTTT
TRBD1 TRBJ1-5 few TRBV7-3 CASSLRRGRRQSNQPQHF TGTGCCAGCAGCTTACGCAGGGGGCGACGGCAAAGCAATCAGCCCCAGCATTTT
TRBD1 TRBJ2-1 few TRBV11-2 CASSRDRVRDEQFF TGTGCCAGCAGCCGAGACAGGGTAAGGGATGAGCAGTTCTTC
- TRBJ1-3 - TRBV15 CATSGVTGNTIYF TGTGCCACTTCAGGGGTCACTGGAAACACCATATATTTT
- TRBJ2-1 - TRBV6-6 CASSYGGVTPYNEQFF TGTGCCAGCAGTTACGGGGGCGTAACACCCTACAATGAGCAGTTCTTC
- TRBJ2-7 once TRBV5-4 CASSNAGGKDGYEQYF TGTGCCAGCAGCAACGCAGGGGGGAAGGATGGGTACGAGCAGTACTTC
TRBD1 TRBJ2-7 - TRBV11-2 CASSPMTGSRRWEQYF TGTGCCAGCAGCCCTATGACAGGGTCAAGGAGATGGGAGCAGTACTTC
TRBD1 TRBJ2-1 once TRBV19 CASSISGQNNEQFF TGTGCCAGTAGTATCTCGGGACAGAACAATGAGCAGTTCTTC
TRBD2 TRBJ2-7 - TRBV11-2 CASSQGLVYEQYF TGTGCCAGCAGCCAAGGACTAGTCTACGAGCAGTACTTC
- TRBJ2-7 - TRBV30 CAWSWSRDSYEQYF TGTGCCTGGAGTTGGAGCAGGGATTCCTACGAGCAGTACTTC
- TRBJ2-1 - TRBV20-1 CSAVPVDEQFF TGCAGTGCGGTCCCGGTCGATGAGCAGTTCTTC
- TRBJ2-5 few TRBV13 CASSLLEGWGTQYF TGTGCCAGCAGCTTATTGGAGGGGTGGGGGACCCAGTACTTC
- TRBJ2-5 - TRBV5-6 CASSLIDRLGETQYF TGTGCCAGCAGCTTAATCGACCGCCTCGGGGAGACCCAGTACTTC
- TRBJ1-5 - TRBV10-3 CAISESGGFNQPQHF TGTGCCATCAGTGAGTCAGGAGGGTTCAATCAGCCCCAGCATTTT
TRBD1 TRBJ1-1 - TRBV5-4 CASSLGGQGTEAFF TGTGCCAGCAGCTTGGGGGGACAGGGGACTGAAGCTTTCTTT
- TRBJ1-5 - TRBV4-2 CASSQVPEDYSNQPQHF TGTGCCAGCAGCCAAGTCCCAGAGGACTATAGCAATCAGCCCCAGCATTTT
TRBD2 TRBJ2-7 - TRBV30 CAWATSAGGLGEQYF TGTGCCTGGGCTACCTCGGCGGGAGGGCTAGGGGAGCAGTACTTC
TRBD2 TRBJ2-3 - TRBV5-1 CASSLSGGEPDTQYF TGCGCCAGCAGCTTGTCCGGGGGGGAGCCAGATACGCAGTATTTT
- TRBJ1-1 few TRBV7-2 CASSPFTTDRGEAFF TGTGCCAGCAGCCCATTCACCACGGATCGCGGTGAAGCTTTCTTT
- TRBJ1-3 - TRBV6-6 CASSLQGPTGNTIYF TGTGCCAGCAGTTTACAGGGCCCTACTGGAAACACCATATATTTT
- TRBJ2-5 - TRBV3-1/TRBV3-2 CASSQPGDLGVQETQYF TGTGCCAGCAGCCAACCAGGGGACCTCGGGGTCCAAGAGACCCAGTACTTC
- TRBJ1-2 few TRBV7-7 CASTILEGLVLGYTF TGTGCCAGCACCATTCTGGAGGGATTGGTCCTGGGCTACACCTTC
TRBD1 TRBJ1-5 many TRBV5-4 CASSPGTGDQPQHF TGTGCCAGCAGCCCCGGGACAGGGGACCAGCCCCAGCATTTT
TRBD1 TRBJ2-3 - TRBV7-9 CASSSTGGVTDTQYF TGTGCCAGCAGCTCGACAGGGGGTGTCACAGATACGCAGTATTTT
- TRBJ2-1 - TRBV28 CASSLGAYNEQFF TGTGCCAGCAGTTTAGGAGCCTACAATGAGCAGTTCTTC
TRBD1 TRBJ1-1 - TRBV14 CASSQANFYVRQGAAEAFF TGTGCCAGCAGCCAAGCCAATTTCTACGTCCGACAGGGGGCAGCTGAAGCTTTCTTT
TRBD1 TRBJ2-7 - TRBV7-2 CASSPTTGSPSYEQYF TGTGCCAGCAGCCCTACGACAGGGTCCCCCTCCTACGAGCAGTACTTC
- TRBJ1-6 - TRBV28 CASSSGGNNSPLHF TGTGCCAGCAGTTCGGGGGGGAATAATTCACCCCTCCACTTT
- TRBJ1-2 - TRBV15 CATSRTGVGYTF TGTGCCACCAGCAGGACAGGTGTTGGCTACACCTTC
- TRBJ2-2 - TRBV6-1 CASSETGVGTGELFF TGTGCCAGCAGTGAAACGGGGGTCGGAACCGGGGAGCTGTTTTTT
TRBD1 TRBJ2-7 - TRBV19 CASSGGQLYEQYF TGTGCCAGTAGTGGGGGACAGCTCTACGAGCAGTACTTC
TRBD1 TRBJ2-3 - TRBV18 CASSRGQGSTDTQYF TGTGCCAGCTCGCGAGGACAGGGTTCAACAGATACGCAGTATTTT
- TRBJ1-3 - TRBV27 CASSLGFRDSGNTIYF TGTGCCAGCAGTTTAGGTTTCCGGGATTCTGGAAACACCATATATTTT
- TRBJ2-1 - TRBV15 CATSSRDHEIDEQFF TGTGCCACCAGCAGCCGGGATCACGAGATCGATGAGCAGTTCTTC
- TRBJ1-2 once TRBV28 CASSFLGRDGYTF TGTGCCAGCAGTTTTTTGGGTCGGGATGGCTACACCTTC
- TRBJ2-1 - TRBV5-1 CASSFSPGWPMQFF TGCGCCAGCAGCTTTAGTCCAGGCTGGCCAATGCAGTTCTTC
- TRBJ1-4 - TRBV3-1/TRBV3-2 CASKKGQQREKLFF TGTGCCAGCAAAAAAGGACAGCAGCGTGAAAAACTGTTTTTT
TRBD1 TRBJ1-1 - TRBV19 CASSRDRGRHTEAFF TGTGCCAGTAGCCGGGACAGGGGGCGACATACTGAAGCTTTCTTT
TRBD1 TRBJ1-1 - TRBV7-9 CASRPDRGRSVEAFF TGTGCCAGCAGACCCGACAGGGGGCGAAGTGTTGAAGCTTTCTTT
- TRBJ1-5 once TRBV5-4 CASSANREGVNQPQHF TGTGCCAGCAGCGCGAACAGGGAGGGGGTCAATCAGCCCCAGCATTTT
- TRBJ1-2 - TRBV30 CAWSNRVGYTF TGTGCCTGGAGTAACAGGGTTGGCTACACCTTC
TRBD1 TRBJ1-4 - TRBV6-5 CASSRDRVREKLFF TGTGCCAGCAGTCGTGACAGGGTCCGGGAAAAACTGTTTTTT
- TRBJ2-7 - TRBV2 CASTAELSSYEQYF TGTGCCAGCACGGCGGAACTCAGCTCCTACGAGCAGTACTTC
TRBD2 TRBJ2-5 - TRBV30 CAWSVWGGETQYF TGTGCCTGGAGTGTATGGGGAGGGGAGACCCAGTACTTC
TRBD1 TRBJ1-2 once TRBV19 CASSIPTGAGGYTF TGTGCCAGTAGTATCCCGACAGGGGCCGGAGGCTACACCTTC
TRBD1 TRBJ1-2 - TRBV28 CASSPLDRGNYGYTF TGTGCCAGCAGTCCCCTGGACAGGGGAAACTATGGCTACACCTTC
TRBD2 TRBJ2-2 - TRBV9 CASSPRLAGERTGELFF TGTGCCAGCAGCCCCCGACTAGCGGGGGAGAGAACCGGGGAGCTGTTTTTT
- TRBJ1-2 - TRBV5-4 CASSSWGGGDYGYTF TGTGCCAGCAGCTCCTGGGGGGGAGGTGACTATGGCTACACCTTC
- TRBJ1-2 - TRBV18 CASSSVTARGGYTF TGTGCCAGCTCATCCGTGACAGCGCGGGGTGGCTACACCTTC
- TRBJ1-4 - TRBV7-9 CASSTRGALNEKLFF TGTGCCAGCAGCACCCGGGGGGCCCTGAATGAAAAACTGTTTTTT
TRBD2 TRBJ2-7 - TRBV6-5 CASRGGIGSYEQYF TGTGCCAGCCGGGGGGGGATTGGCTCCTACGAGCAGTACTTC
- TRBJ1-2 - TRBV27 CASKPGAGYGYTF TGTGCCAGCAAGCCAGGGGCGGGCTATGGCTACACCTTC
TRBD2 TRBJ2-2 - TRBV24-1 CATRGLGGTGELFF TGTGCCACCAGGGGACTAGGTGGCACCGGGGAGCTGTTTTTT
TRBD1 TRBJ1-1 - TRBV9 CASSPGQGNTEAFF TGTGCCAGCAGCCCCGGACAGGGGAACACTGAAGCTTTCTTT